This T cell receptor (beta chain) was observed in a study of shared clonotypes between healthy human individuals (dated by TCRdb to 2018 to 2020). Background on the whole study: The cohort included a few men and a couple of women between 18 and 49 years of age. Per donor, three plates each were used for CD4 naive and CD4 memory, two for CD8 naive, and one for CD8 memory. To estimate repertoire size and how much clonotypes are shared between individuals, the study performed deep sequencing of blood TCR repertoires from a handful of healthy adults. To increase sequencing depth and limit assay-specific biases, TCR repertoire library preparation and sequencing were carried out by different laboratories using diverse techniques. Each donor's leukapheresis produced roughly between roughly 0.85 and 10 billion PBMCs.

In regard to this clone: No antigen is known for it. There are no base qualities to consult, and no much larger clone falls within one base.

TCR CDR3 regions were amplified from genomic DNA by multiplex PCR using the deep immunoSEQ assay. Extracted genomic DNA from each cell subset was spread evenly across all wells of several immunoSEQ 96-well plates, with each plate serving as a replicate. For sorted subsets, about 200 ng genomic DNA, equal to 25,000 to 35,000 T cell genomes, was loaded into each replicate PCR. Purified libraries were measured with a Qubit 3.0 fluorometer, size-checked on a Bioanalyzer 2100, and measured again with the KAPA Library Quantification kit. Each immunoSEQ 96-well plate was sequenced on its own single-read 150-cycle Illumina NextSeq 550 flow cell. Under the source paper's analysis protocol: Because the immunoSEQ output held only junctional sequences and lacked quality scores, the filtering could not match the filtering applied to full-length reads. To assign V/J genes and CDR3, sequences were annotated using PyIR, a Python wrapper for IgBLAST v1.9, with IMGT germline references. Reads were removed for weak V/J assignments (E-value above 1e-6), missing CDR3, stop codons, out-of-frame junctions, or ambiguous translated residues. V3J clonotypes were defined as sequences sharing an identical inferred V gene, J gene, and CDR3 amino acid sequence. The percentage overlap between two repertoires was calculated by dividing the number of shared unique clonotypes by the size of the smaller repertoire. RTK rarefaction, the Chao1 estimator, and Recon v2.1 estimates of unobserved clonotypes were used to assess repertoire richness. Generation probabilities were computed with OLGA for all TCRbeta clonotypes obtained by the gDNA method from four donors. The table was pulled from immuneACCESS by TCRdb, which kept in-frame rearrangements only. Such tables lose some clones; where checked, under half of the loss comes from unresolved V genes, and the rest has no known cause. The V and J calls and clone size are taken from that table; D and trimming were inferred from the DNA. A total of hundreds of thousands of clones appear in this sample, just over 90% of them only once. Roughly 22% of the sample lies in the top ten.

For CDR1 and CDR2, the germline V gene (reference sequence) lists LNHNV and YYDKDF. From its cysteine to its phenylalanine, the CDR3 spans 15 amino acids. Only the CDR3 DNA is retained, 45 bases long and in frame from the first base. V and J lose 0 bases and 0 bases, and a span of 7 bases separates them. CD8 naive samples consisted of CD45RO-negative cells that were positively selected for CCR7, yielding a CD45RA+CCR7+ population without TemRA cells. The donors were healthy, HIV-negative adults with no recently reported acute infections or vaccinations. Every donor was a Caucasian adult residing in Nashville, Tennessee, USA. After blood collection by leukapheresis, PBMCs were isolated using Ficoll-Histopaque density gradient centrifugation and then cryopreserved in the vapor phase of liquid nitrogen. Purity and quantity of every magnetically sorted T cell population were checked by analytical flow cytometry. Genomic DNA was isolated from each sorted fraction and quantified by UV absorbance on a Nanodrop 2000c.

Summary of the overall study and its limitations: When a handful of donors were compared, the shared fraction of clonotypes was roughly 4.8% for naive CD4, approximately 3.3% for naive CD8, 2.3% for memory CD4, and 0.3% to 0.5% for memory CD8. Pairwise subsampling led to the expectation that sequencing depth would affect the degree of clonotype sharing among donors. Incomplete sequencing was indicated by rarefaction of sorted-subset datasets, despite the large sequencing depth. Sampling was limited to blood, and TCR repertoires in tissue likely differ from TCR repertoires in blood. Clonotypes shared by all four sorted-subset donors showed higher generation probabilities than non-shared clonotypes. Naive subsets generally had larger estimated clonotype richness than memory subsets did. Because the study included a small number of donors, the genetic and exposure-history diversity represented was limited.

The rearranged segments are TRBV15 and TRBJ2-3; TRBD2 is possibly the D segment (6 matching bases). The TCR was taken from a man aged 25-45 years in good health. The specimen was naive CD8+ T cells sorted from blood. The intended sense of this specimen's cell subset or site label: CD45RA+CCR7+. The DNA sequence reads TGTGCCACCAGCAGAGAGCGGGATAGCACAGATACGCAGTATTTT. It specifies CATSRERDSTDTQYF.